This TCR beta chain came from a study of T-cell reconstitution after alpha-beta-depleted transplantation in children. The authors prepared the TCRbeta library with unique molecular identifiers. A single record per CDR3 protein comes from TCRdb applying MiXCR to the PCR reads. The data hold hundreds of thousands of distinct CDR3 sequences, with about 12% observed a single time. This clonotype was counted a few times. The ends were cut back, 0 bases at V and 2 bases at J, with 11 bases in the middle. The CDR3 covers 16 residues. Germline V gene data show CDR1 as MRHNA and CDR2 as SNTAGT. The rearrangement links TRBV6-4 to TRBJ1-3; D unclear. Sequenced material: PBMCs from the stem cell graft donor, taken from the stem cell graft. The TCR originated in a human donor who donated a stem cell graft to a child with acute lymphoblastic leukemia. The CDR3, as DNA: TGTGCCAGCAGTGACTCGAGCCGGCAAGCTGGAAACACCATATATTTT. The encoded protein is CASSDSSRQAGNTIYF.